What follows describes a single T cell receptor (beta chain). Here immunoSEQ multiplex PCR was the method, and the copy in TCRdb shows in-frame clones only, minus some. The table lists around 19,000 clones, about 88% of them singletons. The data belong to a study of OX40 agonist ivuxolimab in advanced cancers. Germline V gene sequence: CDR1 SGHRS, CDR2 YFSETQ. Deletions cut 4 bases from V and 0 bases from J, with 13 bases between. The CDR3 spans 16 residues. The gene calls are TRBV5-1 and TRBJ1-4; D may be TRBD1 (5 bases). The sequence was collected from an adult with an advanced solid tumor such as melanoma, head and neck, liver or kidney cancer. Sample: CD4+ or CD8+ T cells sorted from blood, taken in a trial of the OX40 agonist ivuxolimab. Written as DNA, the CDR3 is TGCGCCAGCAGCCCCATCGGGGGTACAACTAATGAAAAACTGTTTTTT. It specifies CASSPIGGTTNEKLFF.